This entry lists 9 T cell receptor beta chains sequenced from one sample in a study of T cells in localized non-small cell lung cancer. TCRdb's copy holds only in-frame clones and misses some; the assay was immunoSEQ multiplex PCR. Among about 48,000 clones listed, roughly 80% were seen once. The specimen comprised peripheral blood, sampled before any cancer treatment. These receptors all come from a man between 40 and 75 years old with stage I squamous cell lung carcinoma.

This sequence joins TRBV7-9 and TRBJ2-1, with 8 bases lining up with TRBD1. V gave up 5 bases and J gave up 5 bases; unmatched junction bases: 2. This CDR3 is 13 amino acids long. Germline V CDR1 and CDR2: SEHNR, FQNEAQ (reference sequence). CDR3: CASSPGQDNEQFF. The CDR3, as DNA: TGTGCCAGCAGCCCGGGACAGGACAATGAGCAGTTCTTC.

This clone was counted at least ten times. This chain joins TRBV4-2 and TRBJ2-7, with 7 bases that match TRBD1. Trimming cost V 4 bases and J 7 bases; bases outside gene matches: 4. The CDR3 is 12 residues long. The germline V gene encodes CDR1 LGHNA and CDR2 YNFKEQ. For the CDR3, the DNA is TGTGCCAGCAGCCTCCAGGGACAGGAGCAGTACTTC. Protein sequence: CASSLQGQEQYF.

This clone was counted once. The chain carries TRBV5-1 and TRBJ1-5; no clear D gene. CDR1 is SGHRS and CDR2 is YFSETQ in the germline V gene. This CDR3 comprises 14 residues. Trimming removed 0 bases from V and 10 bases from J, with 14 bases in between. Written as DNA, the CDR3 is TGCGCCAGCAGCTTGGTTGGGAGGCGTGGTCCCCAGCATTTT. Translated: CASSLVGRRGPQHF.

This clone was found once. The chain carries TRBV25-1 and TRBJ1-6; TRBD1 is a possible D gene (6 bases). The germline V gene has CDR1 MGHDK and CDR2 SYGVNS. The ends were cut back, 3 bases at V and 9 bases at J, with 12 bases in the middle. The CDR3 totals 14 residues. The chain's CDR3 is CASSDLGGGSPLHF. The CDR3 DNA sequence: TGTGCCAGCAGTGATCTAGGAGGGGGTTCACCCCTCCACTTT.

The CDR3 region is CASSFGQDTQYF. The CDR3 DNA sequence: TGTGCCAGCAGTTTCGGGCAGGATACGCAGTATTTT. The chain has TRBV27 and TRBJ2-3, with unresolved D. The ends were cut back, 3 bases at V and 6 bases at J, with 7 bases in the middle. The CDR3 totals 12 residues. Germline V CDR1 and CDR2: MNHEY, SMNVEV (reference sequence).

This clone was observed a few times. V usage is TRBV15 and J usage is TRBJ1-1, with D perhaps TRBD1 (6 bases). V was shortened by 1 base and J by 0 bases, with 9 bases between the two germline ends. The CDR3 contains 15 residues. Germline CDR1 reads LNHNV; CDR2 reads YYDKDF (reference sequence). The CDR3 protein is CATSRGGGMNTEAFF. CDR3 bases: TGTGCCACCAGCAGAGGCGGGGGCATGAACACTGAAGCTTTCTTT.

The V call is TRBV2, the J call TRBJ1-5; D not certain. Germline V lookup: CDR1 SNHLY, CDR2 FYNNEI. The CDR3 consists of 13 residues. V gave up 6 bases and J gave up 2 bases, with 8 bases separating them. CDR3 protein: CASRVDGNQPQHF. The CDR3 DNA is TGTGCCAGCAGGGTGGATGGCAATCAGCCCCAGCATTTT.

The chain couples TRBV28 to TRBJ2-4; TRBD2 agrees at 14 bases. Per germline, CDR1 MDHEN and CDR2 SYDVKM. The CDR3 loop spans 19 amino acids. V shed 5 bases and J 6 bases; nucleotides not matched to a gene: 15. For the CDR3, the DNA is TGTGCCAGCAGTCCCTTGACTAGCGGGGGGGCCCGGGGACGAAACATTCAGTACTTC. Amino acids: CASSPLTSGGARGRNIQYF.

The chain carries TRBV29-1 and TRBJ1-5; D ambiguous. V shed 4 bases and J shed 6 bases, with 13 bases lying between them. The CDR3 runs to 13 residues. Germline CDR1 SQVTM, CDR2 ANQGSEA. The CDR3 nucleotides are TGCAGCGTTGTCAGTGGTAGTAGTCAGCCCCAGCATTTT. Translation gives CSVVSGSSQPQHF.